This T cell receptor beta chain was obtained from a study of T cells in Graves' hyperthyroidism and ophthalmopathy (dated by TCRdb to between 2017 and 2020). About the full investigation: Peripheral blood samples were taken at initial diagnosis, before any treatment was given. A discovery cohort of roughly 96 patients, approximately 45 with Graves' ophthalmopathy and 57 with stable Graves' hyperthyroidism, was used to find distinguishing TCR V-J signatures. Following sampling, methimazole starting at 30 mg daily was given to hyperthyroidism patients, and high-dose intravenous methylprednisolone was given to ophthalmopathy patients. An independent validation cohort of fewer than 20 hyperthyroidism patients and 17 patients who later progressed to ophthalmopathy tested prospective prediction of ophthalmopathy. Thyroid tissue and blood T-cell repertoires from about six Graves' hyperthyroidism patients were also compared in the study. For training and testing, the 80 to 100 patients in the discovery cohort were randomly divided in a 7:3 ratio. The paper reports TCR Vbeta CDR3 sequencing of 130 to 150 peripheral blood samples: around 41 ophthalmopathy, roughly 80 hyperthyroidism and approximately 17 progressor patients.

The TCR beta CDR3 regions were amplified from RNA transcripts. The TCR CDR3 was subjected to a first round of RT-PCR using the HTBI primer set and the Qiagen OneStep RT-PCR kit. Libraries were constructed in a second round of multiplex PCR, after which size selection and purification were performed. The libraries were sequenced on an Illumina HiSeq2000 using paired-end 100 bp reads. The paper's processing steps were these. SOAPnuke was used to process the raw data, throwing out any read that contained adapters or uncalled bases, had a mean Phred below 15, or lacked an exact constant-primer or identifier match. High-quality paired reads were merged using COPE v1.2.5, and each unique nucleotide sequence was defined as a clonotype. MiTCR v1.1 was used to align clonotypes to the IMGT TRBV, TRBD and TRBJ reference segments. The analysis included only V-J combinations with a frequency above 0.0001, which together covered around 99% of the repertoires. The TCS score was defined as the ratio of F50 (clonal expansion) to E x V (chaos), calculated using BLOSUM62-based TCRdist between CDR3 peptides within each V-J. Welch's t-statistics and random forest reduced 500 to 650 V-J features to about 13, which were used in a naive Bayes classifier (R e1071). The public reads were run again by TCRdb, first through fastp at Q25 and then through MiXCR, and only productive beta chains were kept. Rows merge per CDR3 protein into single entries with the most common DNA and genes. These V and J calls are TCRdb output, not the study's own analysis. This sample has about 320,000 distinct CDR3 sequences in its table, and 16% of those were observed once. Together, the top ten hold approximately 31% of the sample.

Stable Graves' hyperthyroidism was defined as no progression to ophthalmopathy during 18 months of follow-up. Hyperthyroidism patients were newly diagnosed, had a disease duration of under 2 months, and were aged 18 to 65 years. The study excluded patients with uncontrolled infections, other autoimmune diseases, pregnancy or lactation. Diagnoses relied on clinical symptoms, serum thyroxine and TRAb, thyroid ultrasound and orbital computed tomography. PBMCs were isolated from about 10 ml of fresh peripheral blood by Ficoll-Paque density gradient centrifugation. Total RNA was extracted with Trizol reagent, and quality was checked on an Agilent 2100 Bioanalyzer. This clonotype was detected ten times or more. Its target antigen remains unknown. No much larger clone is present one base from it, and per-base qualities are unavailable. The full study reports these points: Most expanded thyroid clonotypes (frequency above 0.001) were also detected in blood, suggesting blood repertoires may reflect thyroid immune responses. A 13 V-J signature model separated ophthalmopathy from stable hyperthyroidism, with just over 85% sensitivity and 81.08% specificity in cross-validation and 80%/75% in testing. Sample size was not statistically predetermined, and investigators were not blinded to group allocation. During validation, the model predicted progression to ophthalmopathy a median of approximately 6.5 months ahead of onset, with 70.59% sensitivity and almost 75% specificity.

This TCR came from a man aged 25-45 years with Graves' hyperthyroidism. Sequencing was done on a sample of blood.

The CDR3 protein is CSAPTIGSSSSETQYF. The DNA reads as follows: TGCAGTGCCCCTACCATTGGTAGTTCGTCTTCGGAGACCCAGTACTTC. Recombination joined TRBV20-1 with TRBJ2-5; the D gene assignment is ambiguous. CDR1 and CDR2, looked up from the germline V gene (reference sequence), are DFQATT and SNEGSKA. V is reduced by 6 bases and J by 5 bases, leaving a spacing of 25 bases between them. From its cysteine to its phenylalanine, the CDR3 spans 16 amino acids. Left in the record is the CDR3 DNA by itself, 48 bases read in frame from the first base.